These 4 T cell receptor beta chains were sequenced from one sample in a study of shared clonotypes between healthy human individuals. The method was immunoSEQ multiplex PCR; TCRdb's version includes in-frame clones alone and lacks a portion of them. The data show some 2.4 million clones, approximately 94% seen once. The sequenced material came from naive CD4+ T cells from PBMCs. Subset reported: CD45RA+ positively selected. The receptors were sampled from a young man in good health. Some clones in this sample may be carry-over from other donors' samples.

The table lists this clone with a count of one. CDR3 bases: TGTGCCAGCAGCCTATTACCGGGACTAGCCTACGAGCAGTACTTC. Protein product: CASSLLPGLAYEQYF. The V and J genes are TRBV6-1 and TRBJ2-7; 8 nucleotides match TRBD2. Germline V CDR1 and CDR2: MNHNS, SASEGT. V dropped 6 bases and J dropped 2; count of bases not matched to a gene: 9. CDR3 size: 15 residues.

A word on this clone: Other DNA sequences of this sample code for an identical CDR3. The chain is built from TRBV28 and TRBJ1-2, with a possible D match to TRBD1 (6 bases). V was clipped by 5 bases and J by 2 bases, with 9 bases between them. Looked up from germline, CDR1 is MDHEN and CDR2 is SYDVKM. CDR3 size: 13 residues. CDR3 sequence (DNA): TGTGCCAGCAGTCTAACAGGGAACTATGGCTACACCTTC. Translating it yields CASSLTGNYGYTF.

V usage is TRBV7-2 and J usage is TRBJ1-1, with 9 positions matching TRBD1. V was clipped by 5 bases and J by 0 bases; unmatched bases: 10. There are 17 residues in the CDR3. Germline assignment: CDR1 SGHTA and CDR2 FQGNSA. In DNA, the CDR3 is TGTGCCAGCAGCCCCGACCCACGGGACAGGGTGAACACTGAAGCTTTCTTT. Its translation is CASSPDPRDRVNTEAFF.

V is TRBV5-1 and J is TRBJ2-5; possibly TRBD1 or TRBD2 for D (5 bases each). In germline, CDR1 is SGHRS, CDR2 YFSETQ. V lost 0 bases to trimming and J lost 0 bases, with 9 bases between them. This CDR3 is built from 15 residues. The CDR3 spells CASSLGGINQETQYF. CDR3 sequence (DNA): TGCGCCAGCAGCTTGGGGGGGATCAACCAAGAGACCCAGTACTTC.